What follows describes a single TCR beta chain. What it binds is not known. These data originate in a study of vaccination and CD4 T cells after COVID-19. Cultured CD4+ T-cell DNA underwent Oncomine TCR Beta short-read sequencing. TCRdb re-called the PCR reads with MiXCR, one entry per CDR3 protein. The repertoire includes around 10,000 distinct CDR3 sequences, roughly 26% of them detected once, and around 22% sits in the top ten. Treatment given: roughly ten-day PBMC culture with coronavirus spike peptide pools or control peptides (ViraFEST assay). PCR tests turned positive between March and December 2020, before US Alpha, Beta and Delta variants. The receptor comes from a human donor with COVID-19. The sequencing input was cultured CD4+ T cells from blood.

CDR3 DNA: TGTGCCTGGGAAATCTCGGGTGGCAATCAGCCCCAGCATTTT. Protein: CAWEISGGNQPQHF. This chain links TRBV30 with TRBJ1-5; D gene uncertain. Germline-derived CDR1 and CDR2 are GTSNPN and SVGIG (reference sequence). The V end lost 5 bases, the J end lost 2 bases, and 13 bases lay between the germline ends. The CDR3 runs to 14 residues. The entire variable domain, with the rest obtained from reference TRBV30 and TRBJ1-5, is as follows: SQTIHQWPATLVQPVGSPLSLECTVEGTSNPNLYWYRQAAGRGLQLLFYSVGIGQISSEVPQNLSASRPQDRQFILSSKKLLLSDSGFYLCAWEISGGNQPQHFGDGTRLSIL.